Described below is a single TCR beta chain sequence and its context. Its binding antigen is unknown. No per-base quality is available; no much larger clone lies one base away. TCRbeta CDR3 regions were amplified from genomic DNA by means of the immunoSEQ Assay, a bias-controlled multiplex PCR. The authors processed their data as follows. Within the assay, amplification of reference gene primers was used to estimate how many nucleated cells each sample contained. Sequence reads were collapsed and filtered to measure the absolute abundance of every unique TCRbeta CDR3 rearrangement. For each sample, productive Simpson clonality was calculated as the square root of Simpson's diversity index across productive rearrangements. TCRdb's version of the immuneACCESS table is confined to in-frame rearrangements and falls short of the full clone set. An unresolved V gene accounts for under half of the shortfall where checked; the remainder is of unknown origin. The V and J calls and clone size were taken over from that table, and D and trimming were inferred from the DNA. For this sample the table gives about 250,000 clones, of which more than 65% were detected only once. Approximately 14% of the sample is in the top ten clones.

In Seattle, one collaborating source enrolled patients while the infection was active and tracked those patients longitudinally over the course of disease. The collaborating institutions used their own protocols to collect whole blood in K2EDTA tubes. For TCRbeta analysis, collaborators shipped samples in one of three forms: frozen whole blood, isolated PBMCs, or DNA extracted from either of those sample types. The data are from a study of blood T cell repertoires in COVID-19 (dated by TCRdb to 2018 to 2021). Some background on the complete study: Samples covering the acute and convalescent phases of COVID-19 were provided by collaborators in the United States, Italy and Spain. Where HLA class I and class II types were available, the types were taken from metadata supplied by the sample provider, not from assay-based typing. The repertoires were released in a freely available public database intended as a resource for research on the immune response to SARS-CoV-2. The prospective study material was composed of cDNA or gDNA derived from T cells, B-cell-depleted T cells, or PBMCs. Nearly every sample came with metadata listing a de-identified subject ID, COVID-19 status, age in years and sex. Deeply sampled blood TCRbeta repertoires from subjects exposed to, actively infected with, or recovered from COVID-19 were included in the dataset. Samples came from the ongoing ImmuneRACE study (first 160 participants) plus 1,254 subjects from 6 global collaborators.

The CDR3 starts with the cysteine, ends with the phenylalanine, and has 15 residues. Just CDR3 DNA is preserved here, 45 bases in frame from base 1. Deletion took 2 bases off V and 3 bases off J, with a span of 12 bases between the germline ends. Based on the germline V gene, the CDR1 and CDR2 sequences are SGHDT and YYEEEE. The paper as a whole reports these results and caveats: The quantity of clinical and demographic metadata differed by source and by participant and was supplied without curation.

The chain was built from TRBV5-6 and TRBJ1-5, and perhaps TRBD1 as D gene, on 5 matching bases. The material sequenced was peripheral blood. The sequence was obtained from a person aged 70 to 79 with COVID-19, enrolled during active disease. The DNA sequence is given as TGTGCCAGCAGCTTAGTAGGGGCCACCAATCAGCCCCAGCATTTT. Its translation is CASSLVGATNQPQHF.